These 14 T cell receptor beta chains share one sample of origin, sequenced in a study of early T cells in non-severe SARS-CoV-2 infection. TCRdb itself ran the 5' RACE reads through MiXCR, one entry per CDR3 protein. The sample lists approximately 71,000 distinct CDR3 sequences; 9.5% to 15% were seen once. Sequenced sample: whole blood. The source is an adult who was a healthcare worker with PCR-confirmed SARS-CoV-2 infection or an uninfected control (not recorded which).

This chain joins TRBV13 and TRBJ2-1; 10 bases map to TRBD1. The CDR3 is 14 residues long. J lost 8 bases, V lost 6 bases, and 7 bases had no gene match. The germline V gene encodes CDR1 PRHDT and CDR2 FYEKMQ (reference sequence). The CDR3 here is CASRRDRGRDEQFF. For the CDR3, the DNA is TGTGCCAGCAGGAGGGACAGGGGTCGGGATGAGCAGTTCTTC.

This clonotype came up many times. This sequence joins TRBV6-6 and TRBJ1-2, with D possibly being TRBD1 (6 bases). With 6 bases removed from V and 5 bases from J, the gap between germline ends came to 28 bases. The CDR3 totals 18 residues. Germline V gene sequence: CDR1 MNHNY, CDR2 SVGAGI (reference sequence). The CDR3, as DNA: TGTGCCAGCAGCTATACCGATCCCCGGGACACAGGGCAGTATGGCTACACCTTC. Its protein product is CASSYTDPRDTGQYGYTF.

This clonotype was seen at least ten times. The genes are TRBV6-5 and TRBJ2-5, with TRBD2 matching 8 bases. Trimming removed 2 bases from V and 2 bases from J; junction bases left unmatched: 4. CDR3 length: 15 residues. Germline V gene data show CDR1 as MNHEY and CDR2 as SVGAGI. In nucleotides, the CDR3 is TGTGCCAGCAGTTACGGCGGGGGGCTACAAGAGACCCAGTACTTC. Amino acids: CASSYGGGLQETQYF.

This clonotype came up a few times. In DNA form, the CDR3 reads TGTGCCAGCAGCTTAGGGGGACAGGGGGCCGAAAAACTGTTTTTT. Translating it yields CASSLGGQGAEKLFF. V and J are TRBV7-8 and TRBJ1-4, with 12 bases lining up with TRBD1. Trimming removed 1 base from V and 8 bases from J; junction bases left unmatched: 2. Germline V gives CDR1 SGHVS, CDR2 FQNEAQ. The CDR3 sequence is 15 residues long.

This clonotype was detected only a few times. V gene TRBV6-1 combines with J gene TRBJ1-1, with 7 bases aligning to TRBD1. The CDR3 is made up of 14 amino acids. J gave up 10 bases and V 2 bases, and 10 bases lay outside the gene matches. Germline assignment: CDR1 MNHNS and CDR2 SASEGT. Here the CDR3 DNA reads TGTGCCAGCAGTGAAACAGGGGATAGCTCGAGAGCTTTCTTT. Translation: CASSETGDSSRAFF.

This clonotype has only a few counts. V is TRBV11-3 and J is TRBJ2-1, with 8 bases that match TRBD2. The CDR3 covers 12 residues. CDR1 SGHNT and CDR2 YENEEA come from the germline V gene. The junction had 2 bases not matched to a gene; V was cut back by 3 bases and J by 10 bases. The CDR3 bases are TGTGCCAGCAGCTTTAGCGGGATCGAGCAGTTCTTC. It specifies CASSFSGIEQFF.

The table lists this clonotype with many counts. This sequence joins TRBV6-5 and TRBJ1-4; tentatively, D is TRBD1 (5 bases). Germline CDR1 MNHEY, CDR2 SVGAGI. This CDR3 contains 12 residues. Trimming shortened V by 8 bases and J by 5 bases, and 9 bases separated the two germline ends. The CDR3 region is CASGHQNEKLFF. The CDR3 coding sequence is TGTGCCAGCGGACACCAGAATGAAAAACTGTTTTTT.

This clonotype has at least ten counts. The rearrangement links TRBV28 to TRBJ2-2; D ambiguous. The length of the CDR3 is 11 residues. The germline V and J ends were trimmed by 6 bases and 3 bases, with 2 bases remaining between them. Germline assignment: CDR1 MDHEN and CDR2 SYDVKM. The CDR3 DNA follows: TGTGCCAGCAGATACACCGGGGAGCTGTTTTTT. Its translation is CASRYTGELFF.

This clonotype was seen only a few times. This chain links TRBV7-9 with TRBJ2-7; TRBD1 is a possible D gene (6 bases). Germline V gene lookup returns CDR1 SEHNR and CDR2 FQNEAQ (reference sequence). V lost 5 bases and J 3 bases, leaving 14 bases between the germline ends. The length of the CDR3 is 14 residues. The CDR3 is CASSAGAPNYEQYF. CDR3 nucleotides: TGTGCCAGCAGCGCAGGGGCCCCAAACTACGAGCAGTACTTC. Full variable domain (rest looked up from reference TRBV7-9 and TRBJ2-7): DTGVSQNPRHKITKRGQNVTFRCDPISEHNRLYWYRQTLGQGPEFLTYFQNEAQLEKSRLLSDRFSAERPKGSFSTLEIQRTEQGDSAMYLCASSAGAPNYEQYFGPGTRLTVT.

V usage is TRBV5-4 and J usage is TRBJ2-1; D may be TRBD2 (7 bases). Per germline, CDR1 SGHNT and CDR2 YYREEE (reference sequence). V was pared by 2 bases and J by 3 bases, with 12 bases between. The CDR3 is 15 amino acids. The CDR3 region is CASSFGGPIYNEQFF. CDR3 coding DNA: TGTGCCAGCAGCTTCGGGGGGCCTATCTACAATGAGCAGTTCTTC.

In its sample, this clonotype was seen a few times. The chain links TRBV6-5 to TRBJ1-2; D perhaps matches TRBD1 (5 bases). V was trimmed by 4 bases and J by 6 bases, leaving 12 bases between them. Germline lookup yields CDR1 MNHEY and CDR2 SVGAGI. The CDR3 sequence is 13 residues long. The CDR3 loop is CASSSQGRDGYTF. CDR3 bases: TGTGCCAGCAGTTCTCAGGGAAGGGATGGCTACACCTTC.

This clonotype was picked up many times. CDR3: CASSLVPGQGSYEQYF. Here the CDR3 DNA reads TGTGCCAGCAGCTTAGTTCCGGGACAGGGGTCCTACGAGCAGTACTTC. V is TRBV7-2 and J is TRBJ2-7; 10 positions match TRBD1. The CDR3 totals 16 residues. V shed 1 base and J 1 base; nucleotides not matched to a gene: 4. Per germline, CDR1 SGHTA and CDR2 FQGNSA.

This clonotype was seen a few times. The chain recombines TRBV6-2 or TRBV6-3 with TRBJ2-3; possible D gene TRBD1, 6 bases. The CDR3 contains 14 residues. V was pared by 4 bases and J by 0 bases, with 8 bases between. Per germline, CDR1 MNHEY and CDR2 SVGEGT. Here the CDR3 DNA reads TGTGCCAGCAGTTGGACAGTCAGCACAGATACGCAGTATTTT. As protein: CASSWTVSTDTQYF.

This clonotype was seen ten or more times. The gene calls are TRBV20-1 and TRBJ2-7; tentative D call: TRBD1 (5 bases). Trimming removed 3 bases from V and 2 bases from J, with 8 bases in between. The germline gives CDR1 DFQATT, CDR2 SNEGSKA (reference sequence). The CDR3 sequence is 12 residues long. For the CDR3, the DNA is TGCAGTGCTAGTGACAGAGCCTACGAGCAGTACTTC. Translation: CSASDRAYEQYF.